Each of the 15 T cell receptor beta chains below was sequenced from the same sample in a study of blood T cell repertoires in COVID-19. The assay was immunoSEQ multiplex PCR, and TCRdb's table has in-frame clones only and misses some. This sample has more than 80,000 clones, with more than 75% found just once. Sequencing was done on a sample of peripheral blood. The receptors were gathered from a man in his fifties with active COVID-19.

V usage is TRBV11-2 and J usage is TRBJ2-1; possibly TRBD2 for D (6 bases). The V end was cut by 2 bases, the J end by 2 bases, with 19 bases between. The CDR3 covers 18 residues. Germline CDR1 reads SGHAT; CDR2 reads FQNNGV. CDR3 region: CASSLIGGRRGTYNEQFF. DNA of the CDR3: TGTGCCAGCAGCTTAATCGGTGGGCGGCGGGGTACCTACAATGAGCAGTTCTTC.

The count of this clone is one. The genes are TRBV24-1 and TRBJ2-2, with 8 bases fitting TRBD2. The CDR3 is 17 amino acids. With V trimmed by 3 bases and J by 5 bases, 10 bases remained unmatched. Looked up from germline, CDR1 is KGHDR and CDR2 is SFDVKD. Here the CDR3 reads CATSDRFSGSGTGELFF. DNA of the CDR3: TGTGCCACCAGTGATAGGTTCAGCGGGAGTGGTACCGGGGAGCTGTTTTTT.

This clone was detected only once. The rearrangement joins TRBV4-1 to TRBJ1-2, with 7 bases matching TRBD1. V dropped 1 base and J dropped 7; count of bases not matched to a gene: 18. This CDR3 has 18 amino acids. The germline gives CDR1 MGHRA, CDR2 YSYEKL. CDR3 loop: CASSQGQIGTAKGSGYTF. CDR3 sequence (DNA): TGCGCCAGCAGCCAAGGACAAATCGGGACAGCAAAGGGGAGTGGCTACACCTTC.

V and J are TRBV18 and TRBJ2-7; 9 bases line up with TRBD2. Trimming cost V 0 bases and J 2 bases; bases outside gene matches: 5. The germline gives CDR1 KGHSH, CDR2 LQKENI. There are 16 residues in the CDR3. The CDR3: CASSPPAAGGAYEQYF. CDR3 nucleotide sequence: TGTGCCAGCTCACCACCGGCAGCGGGGGGTGCCTACGAGCAGTACTTC.

The V gene is TRBV3-1 (or the pseudogene TRBV3-2), the J gene TRBJ1-6, with 8 bases aligning to TRBD1. With 4 bases clipped from V and 7 bases from J, the junction kept 3 bases outside the gene matches. CDR1 and CDR2 from the germline V gene are LGHDT and YNNKEL (reference sequence). The CDR3 consists of 14 residues. For the CDR3, the DNA is TGTGCCAGCAGCCTTGGACAGGGAAATTCACCCCTCCACTTT. Protein: CASSLGQGNSPLHF.

The V gene is TRBV4-3, the J gene TRBJ2-3, with TRBD2 matching over 8 bases. Germline assignment: CDR1 LGHNA and CDR2 YSLEER. The CDR3 has 18 amino acids. After removal of 2 bases from V and 1 base from J, the junction contained 11 bases not matched to a gene. CDR3 in amino acids: CASSQTTPRRGGTDTQYF. CDR3 nucleotides: TGCGCCAGCAGCCAAACTACTCCACGGCGGGGGGGCACAGATACGCAGTATTTT.

This chain connects TRBV14 to TRBJ2-1; D gene unclear. V was pared by 1 base and J by 13 bases, with 14 bases between. CDR3 length: 13 amino acids. Germline V CDR1 and CDR2: SGHDN, FVKESK. CDR3 DNA: TGTGCCAGCAGCCAAGGATACCCTGCAGGACAGTTCTTC. Protein: CASSQGYPAGQFF. Together with reference TRBV14 and TRBJ2-1, the CDR3 gives the full variable domain: EAGVTQFPSHSVIEKGQTVTLRCDPISGHDNLYWYRRVMGKEIKFLLHFVKESKQDESGMPNNRFLAERTGGTYSTLKVQPAELEDSGVYFCASSQGYPAGQFFGPGTRLTVL.

The chain joins TRBV3-1 (or the pseudogene TRBV3-2) to TRBJ1-1; maybe TRBD1 (5 bases). V lost 0 bases, J lost 0 bases, and 14 bases lay in between. There are 17 residues in the CDR3. CDR1 and CDR2 from the germline V gene are LGHDT and YNNKEL (reference sequence). CDR3 in DNA: TGTGCCAGCAGCCAAGAGCCTCGGACACGAATGAACACTGAAGCTTTCTTT. It yields the protein CASSQEPRTRMNTEAFF.

V usage is TRBV28 and J usage is TRBJ2-7; 7 bases align to TRBD1. The CDR3 totals 12 residues. J gave up 7 bases and V 6 bases, and 6 bases lay outside the gene matches. Germline V gene sequence: CDR1 MDHEN, CDR2 SYDVKM. The CDR3: CASSRQGLEQYF. DNA of the CDR3: TGTGCCAGCAGCCGACAGGGTCTAGAGCAGTACTTC. The full variable domain, its missing parts supplied by reference TRBV28 and TRBJ2-7, is DVKVTQSSRYLVKRTGEKVFLECVQDMDHENMFWYRQDPGLGLRLIYFSYDVKMKEKGDIPEGYSVSREKKERFSLILESASTNQTSMYLCASSRQGLEQYFGPGTRLTVT.

The CDR3 nucleotides are TGCGCCAGCAGCCAAGATGGGCGTACGAACACTGAAGCTTTCTTT. This translates into CASSQDGRTNTEAFF. The chain recombines TRBV4-3 with TRBJ1-1; D is uncertain. V dropped 0 bases and J dropped 1 base, with 9 bases sitting between them. The CDR3 runs 15 residues. CDR1 and CDR2 (germline): LGHNA, YSLEER.

This chain connects TRBV24-1 to TRBJ2-1, with TRBD1 identical over 12 bases. Germline lookup yields CDR1 KGHDR and CDR2 SFDVKD. The CDR3 extends over 16 amino acids. V shed 3 bases, J shed 8 bases, and the junction held 7 bases outside the gene matches. CDR3 sequence: CATSDRAGTGGHEQFF. The CDR3 nucleotides are TGTGCCACCAGTGATCGTGCCGGGACAGGGGGCCATGAGCAGTTCTTC.

This rearrangement joins TRBV6-5 to TRBJ2-7, with 14 bases lining up with TRBD2. Germline assignment: CDR1 MNHEY and CDR2 SVGAGI. The CDR3 has 15 amino acids. Trimming cost V 6 bases and J 2 bases; bases outside gene matches: 3. The CDR3 region is CASSKTSGGAYEQYF. The CDR3 DNA is TGTGCCAGCAGCAAGACTAGCGGGGGGGCCTACGAGCAGTACTTC.

The chain has TRBV28 and TRBJ1-5, with 8 bases that match TRBD1. J gave up 7 bases and V 3 bases, and 8 bases lay outside the gene matches. Germline V gene lookup returns CDR1 MDHEN and CDR2 SYDVKM. This CDR3 is 15 amino acids long. The CDR3 spells CASSFSGGAGQPQHF. DNA for the CDR3: TGTGCCAGCAGTTTCTCAGGGGGCGCCGGGCAGCCCCAGCATTTT. Variable domain in full (rest from reference TRBV28 and TRBJ1-5): DVKVTQSSRYLVKRTGEKVFLECVQDMDHENMFWYRQDPGLGLRLIYFSYDVKMKEKGDIPEGYSVSREKKERFSLILESASTNQTSMYLCASSFSGGAGQPQHFGDGTRLSIL.

V usage is TRBV6-5 and J usage is TRBJ1-3; D may be TRBD1 (6 bases). CDR1 is MNHEY and CDR2 is SVGAGI in the germline V gene. V lost 5 bases and J lost 2, with 13 bases in between. The length of the CDR3 is 15 residues. The CDR3 is CASSRGGAAGNTIYF. For the CDR3, the DNA is TGTGCCAGCAGTCGGGGGGGGGCAGCTGGAAACACCATATATTTT.

The rearrangement joins TRBV9 to TRBJ2-7; 12 bases align to TRBD1. This CDR3 region has 15 residues. The V gene's germline CDR1 is SGDLS and CDR2 YYNGEE. After removal of 3 bases from V and 5 bases from J, the junction contained 6 bases not matched to a gene. CDR3 residues: CASSALGQGANEQYF. DNA for the CDR3: TGTGCCAGCAGCGCCTTGGGACAGGGGGCGAACGAGCAGTACTTC.